This TCR beta chain comes out of a study of identical twins. The study, taken as a whole, reports: Zero-insertion analyses were open to partial confounding by invariant MAIT and iNKT cells.

TCRdb re-derived calls from the 5' RACE reads in MiXCR, one entry per CDR3 protein. The sample holds 280,000 or so distinct CDR3 sequences, roughly 8.6% seen once. The CDR3 consists of 15 residues. Trimming at V came to 2 bases and at J to 6 bases, leaving 7 bases not matched to a gene. CDR1 is SGHDT and CDR2 is YYEEEE in the germline V gene. This clonotype was picked up a small number of times. Its antigen is as yet unknown. This sample also appeared in a second study, on yellow fever vaccine responses in identical twins.

The rearrangement uses TRBV5-6 and TRBJ1-5, with 8 positions matching TRBD1. Sample: memory (CD45RO+) T cells sorted from blood. This clonotype was sampled from a young woman in good health. CDR3 sequence (DNA): TGTGCCAGCAGCTTTAAGGACAGGGAAGGTCAGCCCCAGCATTTT. Translating gives CASSFKDREGQPQHF.